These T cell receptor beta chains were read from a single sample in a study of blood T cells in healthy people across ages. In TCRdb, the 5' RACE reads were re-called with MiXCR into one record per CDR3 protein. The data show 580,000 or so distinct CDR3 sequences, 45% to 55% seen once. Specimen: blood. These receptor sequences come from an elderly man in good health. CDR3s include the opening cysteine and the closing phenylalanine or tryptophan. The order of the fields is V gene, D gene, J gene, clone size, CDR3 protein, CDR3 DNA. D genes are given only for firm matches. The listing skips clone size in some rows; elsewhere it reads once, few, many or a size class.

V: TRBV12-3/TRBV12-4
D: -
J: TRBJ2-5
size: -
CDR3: CASSLAWGQETQYF
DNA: TGTGCCAGCAGTTTAGCGTGGGGGCAAGAGACCCAGTACTTC

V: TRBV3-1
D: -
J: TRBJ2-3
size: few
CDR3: CASSARADTQYF
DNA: TGTGCCAGCAGCGCTAGGGCAGATACGCAGTATTTT

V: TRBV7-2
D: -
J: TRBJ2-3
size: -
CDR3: CASSPQAGLTDTQYF
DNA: TGTGCCAGCAGCCCCCAGGCGGGGTTAACAGATACGCAGTATTTT

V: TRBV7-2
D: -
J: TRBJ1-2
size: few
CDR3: CASSLAEYGYTF
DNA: TGTGCCAGCAGCTTAGCCGAATATGGCTACACCTTC

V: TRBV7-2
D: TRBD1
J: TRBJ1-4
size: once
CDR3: CACSLHQGARDEKLFF
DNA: TGTGCCTGCAGCTTACACCAGGGGGCACGAGATGAAAAACTGTTTTTT

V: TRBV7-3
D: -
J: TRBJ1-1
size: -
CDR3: CASSWTGTITEAFF
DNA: TGTGCCAGCAGCTGGACCGGGACTATCACTGAAGCTTTCTTT

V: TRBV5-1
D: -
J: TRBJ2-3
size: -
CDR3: CASNTSPSTDTQYF
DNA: TGCGCCAGCAACACAAGTCCCTCGACAGATACGCAGTATTTT

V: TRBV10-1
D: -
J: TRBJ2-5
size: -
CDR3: CASSESGGKTQYF
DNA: TGCGCCAGCAGTGAGTCGGGTGGGAAGACCCAGTACTTC

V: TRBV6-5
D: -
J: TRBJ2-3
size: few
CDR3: CASYGVGRAGTQYF
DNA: TGTGCCAGCTATGGCGTAGGCCGCGCGGGTACGCAGTATTTT

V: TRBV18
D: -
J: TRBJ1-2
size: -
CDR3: CASSPSSGYTF
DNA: TGTGCCAGCTCACCGTCGAGCGGCTACACCTTC

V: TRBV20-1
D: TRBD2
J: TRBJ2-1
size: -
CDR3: CSAIGLAGFTYNEQFF
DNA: TGCAGTGCTATCGGACTAGCGGGATTTACCTACAATGAGCAGTTCTTC

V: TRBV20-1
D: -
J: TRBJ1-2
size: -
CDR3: CSASDDYGYTF
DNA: TGCAGTGCTTCGGACGACTATGGCTACACCTTC

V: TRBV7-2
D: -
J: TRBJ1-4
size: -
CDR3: CASSSQVRDGLFF
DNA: TGTGCCAGCAGCTCCCAGGTTAGGGATGGGCTGTTTTTT

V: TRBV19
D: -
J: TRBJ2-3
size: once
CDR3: CASSSGNTDTQYF
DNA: TGTGCCAGTAGTAGCGGAAACACAGATACGCAGTATTTT

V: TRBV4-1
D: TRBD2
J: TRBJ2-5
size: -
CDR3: CASSHRSGGYQETQYF
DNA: TGCGCCAGCAGCCATCGAAGCGGGGGGTACCAAGAGACCCAGTACTTC

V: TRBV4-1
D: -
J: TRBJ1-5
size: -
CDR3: CASSQDPSLNQPQHF
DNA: TGCGCCAGCAGCCAAGATCCTTCGCTAAATCAGCCCCAGCATTTT

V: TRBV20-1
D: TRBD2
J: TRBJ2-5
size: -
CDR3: CSATPLGLAETQYF
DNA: TGCAGTGCTACGCCCCTTGGACTAGCGGAGACCCAGTACTTC